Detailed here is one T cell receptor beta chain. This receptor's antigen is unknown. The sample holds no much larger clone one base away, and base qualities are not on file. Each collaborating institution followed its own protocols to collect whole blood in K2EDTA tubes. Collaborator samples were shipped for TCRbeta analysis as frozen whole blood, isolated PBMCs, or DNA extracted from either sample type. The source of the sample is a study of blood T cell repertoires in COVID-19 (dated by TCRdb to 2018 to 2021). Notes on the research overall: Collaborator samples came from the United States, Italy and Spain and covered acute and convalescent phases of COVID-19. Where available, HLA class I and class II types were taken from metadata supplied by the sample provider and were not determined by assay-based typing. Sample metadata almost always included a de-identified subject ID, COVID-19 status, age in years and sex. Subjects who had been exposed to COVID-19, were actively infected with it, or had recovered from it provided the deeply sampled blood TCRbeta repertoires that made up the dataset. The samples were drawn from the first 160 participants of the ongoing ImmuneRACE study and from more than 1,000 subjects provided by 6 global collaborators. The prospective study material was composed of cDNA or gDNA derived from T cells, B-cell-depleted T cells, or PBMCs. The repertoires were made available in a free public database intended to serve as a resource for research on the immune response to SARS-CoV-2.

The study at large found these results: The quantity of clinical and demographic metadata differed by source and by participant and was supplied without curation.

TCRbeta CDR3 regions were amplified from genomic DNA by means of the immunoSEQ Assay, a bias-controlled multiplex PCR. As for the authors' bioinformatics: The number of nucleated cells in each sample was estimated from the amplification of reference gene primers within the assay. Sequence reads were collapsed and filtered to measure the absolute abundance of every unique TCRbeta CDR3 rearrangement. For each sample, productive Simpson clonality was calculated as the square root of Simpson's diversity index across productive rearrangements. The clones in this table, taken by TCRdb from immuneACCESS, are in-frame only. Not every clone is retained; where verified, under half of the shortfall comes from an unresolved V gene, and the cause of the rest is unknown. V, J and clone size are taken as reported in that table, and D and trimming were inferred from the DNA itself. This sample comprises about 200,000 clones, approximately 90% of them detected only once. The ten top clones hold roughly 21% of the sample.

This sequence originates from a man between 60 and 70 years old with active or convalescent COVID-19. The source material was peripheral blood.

The CDR3 reads CASSKPSGGLNSDTQYF. The DNA sequence is given as TGTGCCAGCAGCAAACCCAGCGGGGGGCTCAACTCAGATACGCAGTATTTT. This receptor chain uses TRBV5-4 and TRBJ2-3; 9 nucleotides in the junction match TRBD2. V has 4 bases trimmed and J has 4 bases trimmed; junction bases matching no gene number 13. The CDR3 starts with the cysteine, ends with the phenylalanine, and has 17 residues. Only the CDR3 region is kept as DNA, spanning 51 bases read in frame from base 1. The germline V gene (reference sequence) gives CDR1 as SGHNT and CDR2 as YYREEE. The CDR3 plus the reference TRBV5-4 and TRBJ2-3 genes for the other parts give the full variable domain: ETGVTQSPTHLIKTRGQQVTLRCSSQSGHNTVSWYQQALGQGPQFIFQYYREEENGRGNFPPRFSGLQFPNYSSELNVNALELDDSALYLCASSKPSGGLNSDTQYFGPGTRLTVL.